This is a list of T cell receptor beta chains from one sample in a study of beta chain features in type 1 diabetes. Only in-frame clones appear in the TCRdb table, and some are missing; sequencing was by immunoSEQ multiplex PCR. The data show about 220,000 clones, roughly a tenth seen once. Sequencing input: central memory CD4+ T cells from blood. The source is a man aged 18 to 30 in good health. Each CDR3 is given with its conserved first and last residue. The D gene is left open where the match is weak. Expanded clones are given a class, and other clones once, few, many or no size at all.

few,TRBJ2-5,-,TRBV18,CASSPSIRETQYF,TGTGCCAGCTCACCAAGTATCAGGGAGACCCAGTACTTC
many,TRBJ2-1,-,TRBV30,CAWSTGAAEQFF,TGTGCCTGGAGTACGGGAGCCGCTGAGCAGTTCTTC
few,TRBJ2-5,TRBD1,TRBV5-1,CASSIGTDLGTQETQYF,TGCGCCAGCAGCATCGGGACAGACCTAGGGACCCAAGAGACCCAGTACTTC
-,TRBJ2-5,-,TRBV5-1,CASSVTGAGETQYF,TGCGCCAGCAGCGTGACAGGCGCCGGGGAGACCCAGTACTTC
-,TRBJ1-5,-,TRBV29-1,CSRGQLDSNQPQHF,TGCAGCCGCGGGCAGCTTGATAGCAATCAGCCCCAGCATTTT
few,TRBJ2-7,TRBD2,TRBV25-1,CASSETPVLAVLSYEQYF,TGTGCCAGCAGTGAAACCCCCGTACTAGCGGTTCTCTCCTACGAGCAGTACTTC
-,TRBJ2-7,TRBD2,TRBV7-2,CASSLSGRAGEQYF,TGTGCCAGCAGCTTAAGTGGGAGGGCCGGGGAGCAGTACTTC
-,TRBJ2-5,-,TRBV7-2,CASSLGEETQYF,TGTGCCAGCAGCTTAGGCGAAGAGACCCAGTACTTC
few,TRBJ2-7,TRBD1,TRBV4-1,CASSQRTGEDYEQYF,TGCGCCAGCAGCCAGAGGACAGGGGAGGACTACGAGCAGTACTTC
few,TRBJ2-6,-,TRBV4-3,CASSQVMNSGANVLTF,TGCGCCAGCAGCCAAGTTATGAACTCTGGGGCCAACGTCCTGACTTTC
few,TRBJ1-4,-,TRBV28,CASTKPGNEKLFF,TGTGCCAGCACCAAACCCGGTAATGAAAAACTGTTTTTT
once,TRBJ1-2,-,TRBV7-2,CASSLGVGVAGYTF,TGTGCCAGCAGCTTAGGGGTAGGCGTCGCAGGCTACACCTTC
-,TRBJ2-5,-,TRBV25-1,CASSETGLGFGETQYF,TGTGCCAGCAGTGAAACGGGGCTGGGGTTCGGGGAGACCCAGTACTTC
-,TRBJ2-7,-,TRBV7-9,CASSFGQTTYEQYF,TGTGCCAGCAGCTTTGGACAGACGACTTACGAGCAGTACTTC
-,TRBJ1-2,TRBD1,TRBV29-1,CSVVAYRGNYGYTF,TGCAGCGTTGTAGCATACAGGGGCAACTATGGCTACACCTTC
few,TRBJ2-3,-,TRBV9,CASSPGVTTDTQYF,TGTGCCAGCAGCCCCGGCGTTACCACAGATACGCAGTATTTT
medium-sized,TRBJ1-4,-,TRBV18,CASSLNRELFF,TGTGCCAGCTCACTAAACAGGGAACTGTTTTTT
many,TRBJ1-1,-,TRBV5-4,CASSFTQGGDGTEAFF,TGTGCCAGCAGCTTCACCCAGGGAGGGGATGGGACTGAAGCTTTCTTT
few,TRBJ2-1,-,TRBV23-1,CASNEQFF,TGCGCCAGCAATGAGCAGTTCTTC
-,TRBJ2-5,-,TRBV2,CASSDGRFKETQYF,TGTGCCAGCAGTGATGGGCGGTTCAAAGAGACCCAGTACTTC
-,TRBJ1-1,-,TRBV29-1,CSAGRGLNTEAFF,TGCAGCGCCGGTAGGGGGTTGAACACTGAAGCTTTCTTT
-,TRBJ2-4,-,TRBV30,CAWSARTVRYF,TGTGCCTGGAGTGCGCGGACTGTCCGGTACTTC
-,TRBJ2-7,-,TRBV28,CASSFRKATYEQYF,TGTGCCAGCAGTTTTAGGAAGGCAACCTACGAGCAGTACTTC
-,TRBJ2-7,-,TRBV30,CAWRSYYEQYF,TGTGCCTGGCGCAGCTACTACGAGCAGTACTTC
-,TRBJ1-2,TRBD1,TRBV2,CASRQGNYGYTF,TGTGCCAGCAGACAGGGGAACTATGGCTACACCTTC
-,TRBJ2-7,TRBD2,TRBV27,CATLYRTGGNTYEQYF,TGTGCCACCCTATACCGCACGGGGGGGAATACCTACGAGCAGTACTTC
-,TRBJ2-1,-,TRBV10-3,CAISEQASYNEQFF,TGTGCCATCAGTGAACAGGCATCTTACAATGAGCAGTTCTTC
-,TRBJ2-4,-,TRBV25-1,CASTARQDKNIQYF,TGTGCCAGCACTGCGAGGCAGGACAAAAACATTCAGTACTTC
-,TRBJ2-4,-,TRBV7-2,CASTDWLGPWGAKNIQYF,TGTGCCAGCACCGATTGGTTAGGCCCCTGGGGAGCCAAAAACATTCAGTACTTC
once,TRBJ2-3,TRBD2,TRBV5-4,CASTLAGTDTQYF,TGTGCCAGCACCCTAGCGGGAACAGATACGCAGTATTTT
-,TRBJ1-5,TRBD1,TRBV15,CATSRGLGQANQPQHF,TGTGCCACCAGCAGAGGGTTAGGACAGGCCAATCAGCCCCAGCATTTT
few,TRBJ2-5,-,TRBV5-4,CASSSGTQETQYF,TGTGCCAGCAGCTCCGGGACACAGGAGACCCAGTACTTC
-,TRBJ2-7,-,TRBV15,CATSRVSGPTGYYEQYF,TGTGCCACCAGCAGAGTTTCAGGGCCAACAGGATACTACGAGCAGTACTTC
few,TRBJ1-1,-,TRBV14,CASSQDRGWDTEAFF,TGTGCCAGCAGCCAAGACCGGGGATGGGACACTGAAGCTTTCTTT
few,TRBJ1-1,-,TRBV9,CASARGPEGAFF,TGTGCCAGCGCCCGGGGTCCAGAGGGAGCTTTCTTT
-,TRBJ1-5,-,TRBV20-1,CSAVTGGTKHF,TGCAGTGCGGTGACTGGGGGAACCAAGCATTTT
few,TRBJ2-7,-,TRBV5-5,CASSVLSYEQYF,TGTGCCAGCAGCGTGCTCTCCTACGAGCAGTACTTC
-,TRBJ2-5,-,TRBV30,CAWKRATLSLETQYF,TGTGCCTGGAAGCGGGCAACCTTAAGCCTAGAGACCCAGTACTTC
few,TRBJ1-5,-,TRBV29-1,CSVGDGEQPQHF,TGCAGCGTTGGGGACGGGGAGCAGCCCCAGCATTTT
-,TRBJ2-1,-,TRBV18,CASSTPGDEQFF,TGTGCCAGCTCAACCCCGGGAGATGAGCAGTTCTTC